The clone carrying this TCR beta chain came up once. Followed longitudinally, the Seattle patients had been enrolled during active infection. V dropped 0 bases and J dropped 2 bases, with 17 bases sitting between them. CDR1 and CDR2 (germline): SGHVS, FQNEAQ. The CDR3 runs 18 residues. How the authors handled the data: Nucleated cell counts were estimated from reference gene primer amplification. Sequencing used immunoSEQ multiplex PCR; TCRdb keeps in-frame clones, though not all of them. That table furnishes V, J and clone size, whereas the DNA furnished D and trimming. The data contain 15,000 to 20,000 clones, roughly nine tenths of them singletons. The sample belongs to a study of blood T cell repertoires in COVID-19. In the study overall: Sites across the United States, Italy and Spain contributed samples from acute and convalescent COVID-19. The analysed material was cDNA or gDNA that came from T cells, B-cell-depleted T cells, or PBMCs.

This clonotype was sampled from a woman older than 75 with COVID-19, enrolled during active disease. Sequencing used peripheral blood. The J gene is TRBJ1-5, the V gene TRBV7-8; D ambiguous. The CDR3 region is CASSLAGGRERRNQPQHF. The CDR3 DNA reads as TGTGCCAGCAGCTTAGCGGGAGGCAGAGAAAGGCGCAATCAGCCCCAGCATTTT.